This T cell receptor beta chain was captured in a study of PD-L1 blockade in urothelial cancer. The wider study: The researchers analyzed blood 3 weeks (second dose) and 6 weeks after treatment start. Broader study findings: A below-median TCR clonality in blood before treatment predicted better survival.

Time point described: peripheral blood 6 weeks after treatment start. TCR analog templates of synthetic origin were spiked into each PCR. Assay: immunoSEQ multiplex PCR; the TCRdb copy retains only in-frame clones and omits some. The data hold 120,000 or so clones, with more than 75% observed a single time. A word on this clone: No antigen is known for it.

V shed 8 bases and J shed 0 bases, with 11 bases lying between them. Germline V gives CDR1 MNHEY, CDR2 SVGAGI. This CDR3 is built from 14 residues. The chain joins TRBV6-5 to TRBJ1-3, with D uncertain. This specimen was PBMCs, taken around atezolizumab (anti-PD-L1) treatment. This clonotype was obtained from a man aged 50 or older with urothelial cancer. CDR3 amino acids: CASSVGVSGNTIYF. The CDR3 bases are TGTGCCAGCTCCGTCGGGGTCTCTGGAAACACCATATATTTT.